The 31 T cell receptor beta chains presented below share a single source sample, sequenced in a study of T cell responses to AZD1222 COVID-19 vaccine. The method was immunoSEQ multiplex PCR; TCRdb's version includes in-frame clones alone and lacks a portion of them. The data contain about 150,000 clones, more than 75% of them seen just once; the ten biggest clones take up around 18%. The starting material was peripheral blood, obtained on day 0 of AZD1222 vaccination. The receptors originated from an adult in good health.

The V and J genes are TRBV4-1 and TRBJ2-7; 9 bases line up with TRBD1. The CDR3 consists of 16 residues. Trimming took 1 base from V and 5 from J; bases not matched to a gene: 9. Germline loops: CDR1 MGHRA, CDR2 YSYEKL. The CDR3 region is CASSQVKRQGVHEQYF. The CDR3 DNA is TGCGCCAGCAGCCAAGTTAAACGACAGGGGGTACACGAGCAGTACTTC.

This chain uses TRBV28 with TRBJ2-7; 9 positions match TRBD1. The V segment lost 6 bases and the J segment 1 base; nucleotides outside the gene matches: 4. The V gene's germline CDR1 is MDHEN and CDR2 SYDVKM. The CDR3 contains 14 residues. CDR3 protein: CASSPGQGSYEQYF. CDR3 nucleotides: TGTGCCAGCAGCCCGGGACAGGGTTCCTACGAGCAGTACTTC.

The chain employs TRBV5-1 and TRBJ2-1, with a tentative D call TRBD1 (6 bases). Germline-derived CDR1 and CDR2 are SGHRS and YFSETQ. The V end was cut by 4 bases, the J end by 10 bases, with 12 bases between. The CDR3 loop spans 12 amino acids. CDR3 residues: CASSPGTQEQFF. In nucleotides, the CDR3 is TGCGCCAGCAGCCCGGGGACACAGGAGCAGTTCTTC.

The rearrangement uses TRBV28 and TRBJ1-4; TRBD1 agrees at 7 bases. Germline CDR1 and CDR2: MDHEN and SYDVKM. CDR3 length: 15 amino acids. Trimming removed 5 bases from V and 4 bases from J; junction bases left unmatched: 7. CDR3 coding DNA: TGTGCCAGCAGTGGCAGGGGGTTCAGTAATGAAAAACTGTTTTTT. It codes for CASSGRGFSNEKLFF. The complete variable domain, with remaining parts taken from reference TRBV28 and TRBJ1-4, reads DVKVTQSSRYLVKRTGEKVFLECVQDMDHENMFWYRQDPGLGLRLIYFSYDVKMKEKGDIPEGYSVSREKKERFSLILESASTNQTSMYLCASSGRGFSNEKLFFGSGTQLSVL.

This clone has just one count. This chain links TRBV2 with TRBJ2-5, with D possibly TRBD1 on 6 matching bases. V was trimmed by 7 bases and J by 0 bases, leaving 6 bases between them. The CDR3 extends over 12 amino acids. Germline CDR1 SNHLY, CDR2 FYNNEI. The CDR3 reads CASKGDQETQYF. The DNA for the CDR3 is TGTGCCAGCAAGGGGGACCAAGAGACCCAGTACTTC.

This rearrangement joins TRBV9 to TRBJ2-4; D unresolved. Looked up from germline, CDR1 is SGDLS and CDR2 is YYNGEE. The CDR3 has 16 residues. Trimming left V 4 bases short and J 6 bases short, with 20 bases between. This CDR3 reads CASSPRLEDIRNIQYF. The CDR3 bases are TGTGCCAGCAGCCCCCGCCTGGAAGATATACGAAACATTCAGTACTTC.

The chain is built from TRBV7-9 and TRBJ1-4; D not certain. CDR1 SEHNR and CDR2 FQNEAQ come from the germline V gene (reference sequence). Trimming removed 5 bases from V and 6 bases from J, with 16 bases in between. This CDR3 comprises 15 residues. CDR3 loop: CASSQRGSEDEKLFF. The CDR3 nucleotides are TGTGCCAGCAGCCAACGGGGTAGTGAGGATGAAAAACTGTTTTTT.

The chain uses TRBV5-4 and TRBJ2-2, with 7 nucleotides matching TRBD2. Germline values: CDR1 SGHNT, CDR2 YYREEE (reference sequence). This CDR3 region has 16 residues. V shed 2 bases, J shed 4 bases, and the junction held 8 bases outside the gene matches. The CDR3 region is CASSLPTGGSTGELFF. CDR3 coding DNA: TGTGCCAGCAGCTTACCAACGGGGGGTAGCACCGGGGAGCTGTTTTTT. The variable domain in full, completed from reference TRBV5-4 and TRBJ2-2, reads ETGVTQSPTHLIKTRGQQVTLRCSSQSGHNTVSWYQQALGQGPQFIFQYYREEENGRGNFPPRFSGLQFPNYSSELNVNALELDDSALYLCASSLPTGGSTGELFFGEGSRLTVL.

The chain carries TRBV11-3 and TRBJ1-1, with D possibly matching TRBD1 (5 bases). The CDR3 is 15 amino acids. Between the trimmed V and J ends, which lost 1 base and 1 base, there was a span of 10 bases. Germline V gene lookup returns CDR1 SGHNT and CDR2 YENEEA. The CDR3 here is CASSLGAGTNTEAFF. DNA for the CDR3: TGTGCCAGCAGCTTAGGGGCAGGGACGAACACTGAAGCTTTCTTT. Looking up the rest from reference TRBV11-3 and TRBJ1-1 gives the full variable domain: EAGVVQSPRYKIIEKKQPVAFWCNPISGHNTLYWYLQNLGQGPELLIRYENEEAVDDSQLPKDRFSAERLKGVDSTLKIQPAELGDSAVYLCASSLGAGTNTEAFFGQGTRLTVV.

The chain combines TRBV6-5 with TRBJ2-1; maybe TRBD1 (5 bases). With 6 bases removed from V and 7 bases from J, the gap between germline ends came to 10 bases. This CDR3 spans 12 amino acids. From germline, CDR1 is MNHEY and CDR2 SVGAGI. CDR3 sequence (DNA): TGTGCCAGCAGCCAGGGTAGGAATGAGCAGTTCTTC. This gives the protein CASSQGRNEQFF.

The CDR3 coding sequence is TGTGCCAGCAGTTGGGACAGGGTTAACGAAAAACTGTTTTTT. This translates into CASSWDRVNEKLFF. The chain links TRBV27 to TRBJ1-4; 9 bases fit TRBD1. Losses at the gene ends were 4 bases for V and 8 bases for J; bases not matched to a gene: 5. CDR1 is MNHEY and CDR2 is SMNVEV in the germline V gene (reference sequence). The CDR3 runs to 14 residues.

The chain couples TRBV30 to TRBJ1-2; D unresolved. CDR3 length: 10 residues. Germline V gene data show CDR1 as GTSNPN and CDR2 as SVGIG (reference sequence). Between the trimmed V and J ends, which lost 5 bases and 7 bases, there was a span of 8 bases. The CDR3 sequence: CAWSTSGYTF. As DNA, the CDR3 is TGTGCCTGGTCGACCTCTGGCTACACCTTC. Combining the CDR3 with reference TRBV30 and TRBJ1-2 gives the whole variable domain SQTIHQWPATLVQPVGSPLSLECTVEGTSNPNLYWYRQAAGRGLQLLFYSVGIGQISSEVPQNLSASRPQDRQFILSSKKLLLSDSGFYLCAWSTSGYTFGSGTRLTVV.

The V call is TRBV30, the J call TRBJ1-3; TRBD1 is a possible D gene (6 bases). CDR3 length: 15 amino acids. V was cut by 1 base and J by 0 bases, with 10 bases left in between. The V gene's germline CDR1 is GTSNPN and CDR2 SVGIG (reference sequence). In DNA, the CDR3 is TGTGCCTGGAGTGGACAGGCGAGCTCTGGAAACACCATATATTTT. This translates into CAWSGQASSGNTIYF.

This CDR3 is CASSLPTGRGGYTF. DNA of the CDR3: TGCGCCAGCAGCCTACCGACAGGGAGGGGTGGCTACACCTTC. The V call is TRBV4-1, the J call TRBJ1-2; 7 bases are a match to TRBD1. CDR1 is MGHRA, CDR2 YSYEKL, per germline. Trimming took 4 bases from V and 7 from J; bases not matched to a gene: 9. The CDR3 loop spans 14 amino acids.

The V call is TRBV5-1, the J call TRBJ2-5, with 8 bases matching TRBD2. Germline V gene sequence: CDR1 SGHRS, CDR2 YFSETQ. Trimming cost V 2 bases and J 5 bases; bases outside gene matches: 5. This CDR3 spans 14 amino acids. CDR3 sequence (DNA): TGCGCCAGCAGCTTCAGCGGGAGTGGGGAGACCCAGTACTTC. This codes for CASSFSGSGETQYF.

The chain recombines TRBV7-9 with TRBJ2-3; D is possibly TRBD1 (5 bases). Between the trimmed V and J ends, which lost 2 bases and 6 bases, there was a span of 9 bases. The CDR3 consists of 13 residues. Germline loops: CDR1 SEHNR, CDR2 FQNEAQ (reference sequence). This CDR3 reads CASSLTGVDTQYF. In nucleotides, the CDR3 is TGTGCCAGCAGCTTAACAGGCGTTGATACGCAGTATTTT.

This sequence joins TRBV6-5 and TRBJ1-1; D not resolved. From germline, CDR1 is MNHEY and CDR2 SVGAGI. The CDR3 loop spans 14 amino acids. Trimming took 8 bases from V and 0 from J, leaving 13 bases between them. In DNA, the CDR3 is TGTGCCAGCCAGTTAGCCGGAATGAACACTGAAGCTTTCTTT. Translated: CASQLAGMNTEAFF.

The chain uses TRBV6-5 and TRBJ2-7; unclear D gene. Germline CDR1 is MNHEY and CDR2 is SVGAGI. This CDR3 has 15 amino acids. Trimming left V 7 bases short and J 0 bases short, with 16 bases between. In DNA form, the CDR3 reads TGTGCCAGCACCTACCTCCCGTACGGCTCCTACGAGCAGTACTTC. Protein sequence: CASTYLPYGSYEQYF.

The J gene is TRBJ2-7, the V gene TRBV28; D tentatively reads TRBD1 or TRBD2 (5 bases each). The V end lost 6 bases, the J end lost 5 bases, and 20 bases lay between the germline ends. Germline CDR1 and CDR2: MDHEN and SYDVKM. The CDR3 extends over 15 amino acids. CDR3 residues: CASRGVHEGQHEQYF. The CDR3 nucleotides are TGTGCCAGCAGGGGGGTCCATGAGGGGCAACACGAGCAGTACTTC.

The chain links TRBV5-1 to TRBJ1-4; 7 bases are a match to TRBD1. V shed 3 bases and J 0 bases; nucleotides not matched to a gene: 2. Looked up from germline, CDR1 is SGHRS and CDR2 is YFSETQ. The CDR3 contains 15 residues. The CDR3 reads CASSSQGATNEKLFF. DNA for the CDR3: TGCGCCAGCAGCTCGCAGGGGGCAACTAATGAAAAACTGTTTTTT.

This chain joins TRBV4-3 and TRBJ1-6; no clear D. V lost 3 bases and J 4 bases, leaving 7 bases between the germline ends. CDR3 length: 14 residues. Germline-derived CDR1 and CDR2 are LGHNA and YSLEER. CDR3 protein: CASSHGQYNSPLHF. The CDR3 region has the DNA TGCGCCAGCAGCCACGGGCAGTATAATTCACCCCTCCACTTT.

J is TRBJ1-1 and V is TRBV19; D is undetermined. The CDR3 has 12 amino acids. The V gene's germline CDR1 is LNHDA and CDR2 SQIVND (reference sequence). The germline V and J ends were trimmed by 7 bases and 4 bases, with 10 bases remaining between them. CDR3 bases: TGTGCCAGTACGGACTTCGTCACTGAAGCTTTCTTT. Translating gives CASTDFVTEAFF.

V gene TRBV7-2 combines with J gene TRBJ2-3; unclear D gene. This CDR3 is 11 amino acids long. V lost 2 bases and J 6 bases, leaving 3 bases between the germline ends. Germline CDR1 is SGHTA and CDR2 is FQGNSA. Here the CDR3 DNA reads TGTGCCAGCAGCTTATCGGATACGCAGTATTTT. This codes for CASSLSDTQYF.

The chain couples TRBV11-2 to TRBJ1-3; TRBD1 agrees at 7 bases. This CDR3 has 14 residues. Germline V gives CDR1 SGHAT, CDR2 FQNNGV. J lost 4 bases, V lost 5 bases, and 5 bases had no gene match. The chain's CDR3 is CASSHTTGGNTIYF. The DNA of the CDR3 is TGTGCCAGCAGCCACACGACAGGGGGAAACACCATATATTTT. Together with reference TRBV11-2 and TRBJ1-3, the CDR3 gives the full variable domain: EAGVAQSPRYKIIEKRQSVAFWCNPISGHATLYWYQQILGQGPKLLIQFQNNGVVDDSQLPKDRFSAERLKGVDSTLKIQPAKLEDSAVYLCASSHTTGGNTIYFGEGSWLTVV.

This chain links TRBV7-8 with TRBJ2-7; weak D call: TRBD1 (7 bases). In germline, CDR1 is SGHVS, CDR2 FQNEAQ. The CDR3 is made up of 15 amino acids. Deletions cut 5 bases from V and 3 bases from J, with 17 bases between. The CDR3 DNA reads TGTGCCAGCAGCATAGGGGGCCGCGGGGACTACGAGCAGTACTTC. It codes for CASSIGGRGDYEQYF.

The V gene is TRBV7-2, the J gene TRBJ2-5; no firm D call. There are 12 residues in the CDR3. The V end was cut by 1 base, the J end by 9 bases, with 9 bases between. CDR1 and CDR2 from the germline V gene are SGHTA and FQGNSA. The CDR3 DNA sequence: TGTGCCAGCAGCTTAGACTCGGATGCCCAGTACTTC. Translating gives CASSLDSDAQYF. The variable domain in full, completed from reference TRBV7-2 and TRBJ2-5, reads GAGVSQSPSNKVTEKGKDVELRCDPISGHTALYWYRQSLGQGLEFLIYFQGNSAPDKSGLPSDRFSAERTGGSVSTLTIQRTQQEDSAVYLCASSLDSDAQYFGPGTRLLVL.

The chain links TRBV2 to TRBJ2-5, with D hard to call. V lost 8 bases to trimming and J lost 5 bases, with 12 bases between them. Germline values: CDR1 SNHLY, CDR2 FYNNEI. CDR3 length: 12 residues. The chain's CDR3 is CASRVLGETQYF. The CDR3, as DNA: TGTGCCAGCCGGGTCTTGGGGGAGACCCAGTACTTC.

The chain links TRBV28 to TRBJ1-4; the D gene is possibly TRBD1 (6 bases). Germline CDR1 MDHEN, CDR2 SYDVKM. V shed 6 bases and J shed 8 bases, with 13 bases lying between them. The CDR3 has 13 residues. The CDR3 coding sequence is TGTGCCAGCAGGAACAGGGTGAGAGAAAAACTGTTTTTT. This encodes CASRNRVREKLFF.

The chain couples TRBV7-9 to TRBJ2-1; 9 bases are shared with TRBD1. Germline CDR1 reads SEHNR; CDR2 reads FQNEAQ (reference sequence). CDR3 length equals 17 residues. V lost 5 bases to trimming and J lost 0 bases; unmatched junction nucleotides: 8. The CDR3: CASSKDRGESSYNEQFF. CDR3 DNA: TGTGCCAGCAGCAAAGACAGGGGGGAGAGCTCCTACAATGAGCAGTTCTTC.

This chain joins TRBV11-2 and TRBJ1-4; 7 bases line up with TRBD1. CDR1 and CDR2 from the germline V gene are SGHAT and FQNNGV. Germline trimming cut 3 bases from V and 8 bases from J; bases unmatched to any gene: 6. The CDR3 runs to 14 residues. The CDR3 protein is CASSLTGYGEKLFF. The CDR3 nucleotides are TGTGCCAGCAGCTTGACAGGGTATGGAGAAAAACTGTTTTTT. The whole variable domain, remainder taken from reference TRBV11-2 and TRBJ1-4, is EAGVAQSPRYKIIEKRQSVAFWCNPISGHATLYWYQQILGQGPKLLIQFQNNGVVDDSQLPKDRFSAERLKGVDSTLKIQPAKLEDSAVYLCASSLTGYGEKLFFGSGTQLSVL.

The V call is TRBV13, the J call TRBJ1-1; 8 nucleotides agree with TRBD1. CDR3 size: 15 residues. The germline gives CDR1 PRHDT, CDR2 FYEKMQ (reference sequence). V dropped 0 bases and J dropped 1; count of bases not matched to a gene: 1. The CDR3 DNA is TGTGCCAGCAGCTTAGGTGGGACAGGGAACACTGAAGCTTTCTTT. Protein sequence: CASSLGGTGNTEAFF.